The entry that follows covers one T cell receptor (beta chain) sequence. The antigen is undetermined. The source of the sample is a study of cytomegalovirus exposure and HLA in healthy donors. Study results and limitations: Reported performance of the classifier showed diagnosis of cytomegalovirus status with high specificity and sensitivity. Sequencing likely generated an artifact that appeared as a cluster of highly shared sequence variants. HLA alleles were associated with 15,000 to 20,000 TCR beta sequences in a later analysis at 0.05 false discovery rate. The study listed roughly 160 cytomegalovirus-associated TCR beta chains.

Researchers ran the PCR with 60 Vbeta and 13 Jbeta primers. The table came from immunoSEQ multiplex PCR; TCRdb's copy has only in-frame clones and leaves some out. The table has more than 95,000 clones, more than 9.5% seen once; the top ten hold 15% to 20%. The CDR3 runs to 15 residues. The V and J ends lost 3 bases and 0 bases, in that order; junction bases with no gene match: 4. The germline CDR1 and CDR2 sequences are SEHNR and FQNEAQ (reference sequence). This TCR came from a man in his forties or fifties in good health and CMV-seropositive. Sequences were obtained from PBMCs. This sequence joins TRBV7-9 and TRBJ2-7, with TRBD2 identical over 8 bases. Written as DNA, the CDR3 is TGTGCCAGCAGCTTTGCGGGGGGAAGCTCCTACGAGCAGTACTTC. Translation gives CASSFAGGSSYEQYF.